Listed here are 24 T cell receptor beta chains from one sample, sequenced in a study of beta chain features in type 1 diabetes. The authors reverse transcribed all of the isolated RNA, so sequencing captured expressed TCRB transcripts. The data were produced by immunoSEQ multiplex PCR, yet TCRdb's version contains in-frame clones alone and is incomplete. The sample comprises some 200,000 clones, 16% of which are singletons, and about 0.078% rests with the top ten. Findings of the study overall: Shortening that was moderate but significant affected the TCRB CDR3s of Type 1 diabetes patients in all four CD4+ subsets.

The antigens of these receptors remain unknown. The sequenced material came from naive CD4+ T cells from blood. The source is a man aged 25 to 45 with type 1 diabetes.

A few counts support this clone. The chain recombines TRBV14 with TRBJ1-5; D possibly corresponds to TRBD1 (6 bases). The CDR3 extends over 14 amino acids. Trimming took off 4 bases at V and 7 bases at J, with 14 bases between the two ends. CDR1 SGHDN and CDR2 FVKESK come from the germline V gene. Here the CDR3 reads CASSPGQPGQPQHF. The CDR3 nucleotides read TGTGCCAGCAGCCCAGGACAGCCTGGGCAGCCCCAGCATTTT.

In this sample, this clone turned up a few times. The CDR3 bases are TGTGCCAGCTCACCGACAGGGTTTGACAATGAGCAGTTCTTC. Translating gives CASSPTGFDNEQFF. J is TRBJ2-1 and V is TRBV18; the match to TRBD1 covers 7 bases. The CDR3 totals 14 residues. The V segment lost 3 bases and the J segment 5 bases; nucleotides outside the gene matches: 4. Per the germline V gene, CDR1 is KGHSH and CDR2 is LQKENI. The entire variable domain, with the rest obtained from reference TRBV18 and TRBJ2-1, is as follows: NAGVMQNPRHLVRRRGQEARLRCSPMKGHSHVYWYRQLPEEGLKFMVYLQKENIIDESGMPKERFSAEFPKEGPSILRIQQVVRGDSAAYFCASSPTGFDNEQFFGPGTRLTVL.

This clone was seen a few times. This chain connects TRBV30 to TRBJ1-5; D perhaps matches TRBD1 (5 bases). The germline V and J ends were trimmed by 5 bases and 3 bases, with 11 bases remaining between them. From germline, CDR1 is GTSNPN and CDR2 SVGIG (reference sequence). The CDR3 loop spans 13 amino acids. The CDR3 DNA sequence: TGTGCCTGGGATGACAGTTTCAATCAGCCCCAGCATTTT. Translated, it gives CAWDDSFNQPQHF.

The chain combines TRBV28 with TRBJ2-7, with 9 bases identical to TRBD1. CDR3 length equals 14 residues. V was pared by 3 bases and J by 5 bases, with 5 bases of the junction left unmatched. The germline V gene has CDR1 MDHEN and CDR2 SYDVKM. The CDR3 loop reads CASSFPRTGDEQYF. The CDR3 DNA is TGTGCCAGCAGTTTCCCCCGGACAGGGGACGAGCAGTACTTC.

J is TRBJ1-1 and V is TRBV29-1; possibly TRBD1 for D (5 bases). Trimming took off 6 bases at V and 9 bases at J, with 20 bases between the two ends. The CDR3 covers 13 residues. Germline lookup yields CDR1 SQVTM and CDR2 ANQGSEA. The CDR3 DNA reads TGCAGCGTCGCGGGCCTAACAGGTTACCAAGCTTTCTTT. The encoded protein is CSVAGLTGYQAFF.

The chain's CDR3 is CASSAGTPGDTQYF. Written as DNA, the CDR3 is TGTGCCAGCAGCGCAGGGACTCCTGGCGATACGCAGTATTTT. This sequence joins TRBV7-2 and TRBJ2-3; the D gene is possibly TRBD2 (6 bases). The germline V gene encodes CDR1 SGHTA and CDR2 FQGNSA. This CDR3 comprises 14 residues. The germline V and J ends were trimmed by 5 bases and 6 bases, with 15 bases remaining between them.

J is TRBJ2-7 and V is TRBV6-6; the match to TRBD1 covers 9 bases. With V trimmed by 8 bases and J by 3 bases, 5 bases remained unmatched. The CDR3 is 13 amino acids. Germline loops: CDR1 MNHNY, CDR2 SVGAGI (reference sequence). CDR3 in amino acids: CASGRTGDYEQYF. The CDR3 DNA reads TGTGCCAGCGGGCGGACAGGGGACTACGAGCAGTACTTC.

In its sample, this clone was seen a few times. This chain joins TRBV4-1 and TRBJ2-3; 7 nucleotides match TRBD2. This CDR3 spans 17 amino acids. With V trimmed by 0 bases and J by 0 bases, 6 bases remained unmatched. Germline lookup yields CDR1 MGHRA and CDR2 YSYEKL. Here the CDR3 reads CASSQEDPAGSTDTQYF. Here the CDR3 DNA reads TGCGCCAGCAGCCAAGAAGATCCAGCGGGAAGCACAGATACGCAGTATTTT.

The rearrangement joins TRBV29-1 to TRBJ2-2; maybe TRBD1 (5 bases). Trimming removed 7 bases at V and 0 bases at J, with 12 bases between. In germline, CDR1 is SQVTM, CDR2 ANQGSEA. The CDR3 loop spans 14 amino acids. The CDR3 is CSANRLANTGELFF. CDR3 nucleotides: TGCAGCGCGAACAGGCTAGCGAACACCGGGGAGCTGTTTTTT.

This clone came up many times. Other DNA sequences in the sample encode the same CDR3. J is TRBJ1-5 and V is TRBV30; the D gene is possibly TRBD1 (6 bases). Germline V gene lookup returns CDR1 GTSNPN and CDR2 SVGIG (reference sequence). Trimming removed 0 bases from V and 7 bases from J, with 10 bases in between. The CDR3 contains 13 residues. CDR3 residues: CAWSVTGGQPQHF. The CDR3 DNA reads TGTGCCTGGAGTGTTACCGGGGGCCAGCCCCAGCATTTT.

The gene calls are TRBV23-1 and TRBJ1-1; D unresolved. TRBV23-1 is given ORF status, its function remaining uncertain. Trimming took 3 bases from V and 1 from J, leaving 9 bases between them. The CDR3 extends over 14 amino acids. The CDR3 region is CASSHLHRNTEAFF. CDR3 in DNA: TGCGCCAGCAGTCACCTACACAGGAACACTGAAGCTTTCTTT.

The V gene is TRBV5-4, the J gene TRBJ2-7; possibly TRBD1 or TRBD2 for D (5 bases each). V gave up 3 bases and J gave up 5 bases, with 21 bases separating them. The CDR3 is made up of 16 amino acids. Germline V gene data show CDR1 as SGHNT and CDR2 as YYREEE (reference sequence). CDR3 residues: CASSSTHLRGDDEQYF. The CDR3, as DNA: TGTGCCAGCAGCTCGACCCACCTAAGAGGGGACGACGAGCAGTACTTC.

This clone has only a few counts. The rearrangement uses TRBV4-1 and TRBJ2-7, with 7 positions matching TRBD2. The CDR3 extends over 15 amino acids. Germline lookup yields CDR1 MGHRA and CDR2 YSYEKL. The V segment lost 1 base and the J segment 2 bases; nucleotides outside the gene matches: 5. The CDR3 DNA follows: TGCGCCAGCAGCCAAGGGGCTAGCGGTCCCTACGAGCAGTACTTC. Translating it yields CASSQGASGPYEQYF.

This rearrangement joins TRBV29-1 to TRBJ1-1; D is perhaps TRBD1 (5 bases). Trimming left V 5 bases short and J 7 bases short, with 8 bases between. Per germline, CDR1 SQVTM and CDR2 ANQGSEA. This CDR3 comprises 10 residues. CDR3 coding DNA: TGCAGCGTTACAAGGGGTGAAGCTTTCTTT. It yields the protein CSVTRGEAFF.

The chain couples TRBV6-5 to TRBJ2-5; TRBD1 agrees at 10 bases. The V segment lost 6 bases and the J segment 5 bases; nucleotides outside the gene matches: 9. Per germline, CDR1 MNHEY and CDR2 SVGAGI. The length of the CDR3 is 15 residues. The CDR3 loop reads CASSTLTGGSETQYF. CDR3 bases: TGTGCCAGCAGCACTCTGACAGGGGGCAGTGAGACCCAGTACTTC.

This clone showed up just a few times. The chain recombines TRBV4-1 with TRBJ2-4; 14 positions agree with TRBD2. Germline CDR1 MGHRA, CDR2 YSYEKL. The V and J ends lost 4 bases and 7 bases, in that order; junction bases with no gene match: 9. The CDR3 totals 17 residues. In nucleotides, the CDR3 is TGCGCCAGCAGCCGCCCCGGGACTAGCGGGAGAGCGAACATTCAGTACTTC. This translates into CASSRPGTSGRANIQYF.

The chain recombines TRBV29-1 with TRBJ2-2; possibly TRBD1 for D (5 bases). The CDR3 consists of 14 residues. The V and J ends lost 6 bases and 3 bases respectively, with 14 bases between them. Germline CDR1 SQVTM, CDR2 ANQGSEA. The CDR3 nucleotides read TGCAGCGTCACCCTTTCGACAGACACCGGGGAGCTGTTTTTT. Its protein product is CSVTLSTDTGELFF.

As DNA, the CDR3 is TGTGCCACCAGCAGAGACCCCGCTAGTTTCGAGCAGTACTTC. It yields the protein CATSRDPASFEQYF. The gene calls are TRBV15 and TRBJ2-7; D is unresolved. The germline V gene has CDR1 LNHNV and CDR2 YYDKDF (reference sequence). The CDR3 runs to 14 residues. Trimming removed 0 bases from V and 6 bases from J, with 12 bases in between. Variable domain in full (rest from reference TRBV15 and TRBJ2-7): DAMVIQNPRYQVTQFGKPVTLSCSQTLNHNVMYWYQQKSSQAPKLLFHYYDKDFNNEADTPDNFQSRRPNTSFCFLDIRSPGLGDTAMYLCATSRDPASFEQYFGPGTRLTVT.

The chain uses TRBV28 and TRBJ2-7; a weak D match, TRBD2 (6 bases). The CDR3 runs to 11 residues. The V end was cut by 7 bases, the J end by 4 bases, with 8 bases between. In germline, CDR1 is MDHEN, CDR2 SYDVKM. CDR3 DNA: TGTGCCAGCACGGGGAGGTACGAGCAGTACTTC. Amino acids: CASTGRYEQYF.

In regard to this clone: One end of the junction varies from germline; a read error may be responsible. The genes are TRBV9 and TRBJ2-1; either TRBD1 or TRBD2 may fit D (5 bases each). The CDR3 extends over 13 amino acids. Germline V gives CDR1 SGDLS, CDR2 YYNGEE. The DNA for the CDR3 is TGTGCCACCTCCGGGACCCCCTCAAGGGAGCAGCTCTTC. Its translation is CATSGTPSREQLF.

CDR3 sequence: CASSLKGEAETQYF. The CDR3, as DNA: TGTGCCAGCAGCTTAAAGGGTGAGGCAGAGACCCAGTACTTC. The gene calls are TRBV7-9 and TRBJ2-5; D gene unclear. The V gene's germline CDR1 is SEHNR and CDR2 FQNEAQ (reference sequence). The CDR3 sequence is 14 residues long. Trimming took off 2 bases at V and 4 bases at J, with 11 bases between the two ends. Using reference TRBV7-9 and TRBJ2-5 for the parts outside the CDR3, the full variable domain is DTGVSQNPRHKITKRGQNVTFRCDPISEHNRLYWYRQTLGQGPEFLTYFQNEAQLEKSRLLSDRFSAERPKGSFSTLEIQRTEQGDSAMYLCASSLKGEAETQYFGPGTRLLVL.

The chain recombines TRBV27 with TRBJ1-1; TRBD1 agrees at 8 bases. Trimming cost V 5 bases and J 5 bases; bases outside gene matches: 13. This CDR3 is built from 16 residues. Germline V gene sequence: CDR1 MNHEY, CDR2 SMNVEV (reference sequence). CDR3 amino acids: CASSTRFGQGWTEAFF. CDR3 sequence (DNA): TGTGCCAGCAGTACCAGATTTGGACAGGGTTGGACTGAAGCTTTCTTT.

The chain couples TRBV11-1 to TRBJ2-1, with 11 positions matching TRBD2. V dropped 4 bases and J dropped 10; count of bases not matched to a gene: 6. This CDR3 contains 14 residues. Germline V CDR1 and CDR2: SGHAT, FQDESV (reference sequence). The CDR3 region is CASSSGLAGREQFF. For the CDR3, the DNA is TGTGCCAGCAGCTCAGGACTAGCGGGTCGGGAGCAGTTCTTC.

This clone was counted between two and nine times. This rearrangement joins TRBV2 to TRBJ2-7; D is unresolved. Looked up from germline, CDR1 is SNHLY and CDR2 is FYNNEI. V dropped 2 bases and J dropped 6 bases, with 2 bases sitting between them. The CDR3 is 10 residues long. CDR3 DNA sequence: TGTGCCAGCAGTGAATCCGAGCAGTACTTC. Translating gives CASSESEQYF.